This TCR beta chain is from a study of T-cell reconstitution after alpha-beta-depleted transplantation in children. Germline CDR1 and CDR2: SGHAT and FQDESV (reference sequence). The CDR3 is made up of 18 amino acids. V lost 2 bases to trimming and J lost 7 bases, with 24 bases between them. This clonotype was observed a few times. As it was prepared, the TCRbeta library received unique molecular identifiers. In TCRdb, the PCR reads were re-called with MiXCR into one record per CDR3 protein. The table records a few hundred thousand distinct CDR3 sequences, around 8.9% of them present only once. This specimen consisted of PBMCs from the stem cell graft donor, obtained from the stem cell graft. The sequence derives from a human donor who donated a stem cell graft to a child with SCID. The chain couples TRBV11-1 to TRBJ2-1; TRBD1 is a possible D gene (7 bases). This CDR3 is CASSLRQTPGGPTNEQFF. CDR3 nucleotides: TGTGCCAGCAGCTTAAGGCAAACACCAGGGGGGCCAACAAATGAGCAGTTCTTC.